This passage covers 29 T cell receptor beta chains from one sample sequenced in a study of spatial heterogeneity in lung cancer. The time point was: blood at routine non-recurrence follow-up after resection. TCRdb recomputed calls from the 5' RACE reads with MiXCR, one row per CDR3 protein. The profile covers around 2,500 distinct CDR3 sequences, with roughly 27% appearing a single time and 27% taken by the ten largest. The material sequenced was PBMCs, taken at follow-up. The source of these receptors is a male donor with early-stage non-small cell lung cancer.

On this clonotype: The library was built for alpha chains, so this beta chain is an off-target read and its size means little. The V call is TRBV7-9, the J call TRBJ2-2, with D perhaps TRBD2 (5 bases). Germline V gene data show CDR1 as SEHNR and CDR2 as FQNEAQ (reference sequence). The length of the CDR3 is 16 residues. Trimming removed 0 bases from V and 0 bases from J, with 8 bases in between. The CDR3 spells CASSLARGANTGELFF. CDR3 coding DNA: TGTGCCAGCAGCTTAGCACGGGGAGCGAACACCGGGGAGCTGTTTTTT.

Concerning this clonotype: This beta chain came through as a stray read in a library set up for alpha chains, and its size says little. The rearrangement joins TRBV3-1 to TRBJ2-3; 8 bases are shared with TRBD1. The germline CDR1 and CDR2 sequences are LGHDT and YNNKEL (reference sequence). CDR3 length: 14 amino acids. Unmatched junction bases numbered 7, after V lost 4 bases and J lost 7 bases. The CDR3 loop is CASSPGTGLYTQYF. In nucleotides, the CDR3 is TGTGCCAGCAGCCCCGGGACAGGATTGTATACGCAGTATTTT.

This clonotype was seen just once. Because the library targeted alpha chains, this beta chain is an off-target read whose size means little. The J gene is TRBJ2-7, the V gene TRBV20-1; D possibly uses TRBD1 or TRBD2 (5 bases each). The germline V and J ends were trimmed by 8 bases and 4 bases, with 18 bases remaining between them. The CDR3 has 13 amino acids. Germline CDR1 DFQATT, CDR2 SNEGSKA (reference sequence). CDR3 sequence (DNA): TGCAGTATACTGGGACCAACCTTTTACGAGCAGTACTTC. It encodes CSILGPTFYEQYF.

To note about this clonotype: Little can be read into the size of this beta chain, an off-target read in a library designed for alpha chains. The V call is TRBV3-1, the J call TRBJ2-3; the D is unclear. Per germline, CDR1 LGHDT and CDR2 YNNKEL (reference sequence). The CDR3 spans 11 residues. Trimming removed 4 bases at V and 5 bases at J, with 4 bases between. Here the CDR3 DNA reads TGTGCCAGCAGCCGGGAAGATACGCAGTATTTT. This translates into CASSREDTQYF.

As to this clonotype: Because the library targeted alpha chains, this beta chain is an off-target read whose size means little. The rearrangement joins TRBV5-4 to TRBJ2-5, with D possibly being TRBD1 (6 bases). The V gene lost 4 bases and the J gene lost 2 bases, with 9 bases spanning the gap. The V gene's germline CDR1 is SGHNT and CDR2 YYREEE (reference sequence). The CDR3 totals 13 residues. CDR3 sequence (DNA): TGTGCCAGCAGCCCTGGACAGCAAGAGACCCAGTACTTC. Amino acid sequence: CASSPGQQETQYF.

This clonotype is medium-sized by share. Being off target in a library aimed at alpha chains, this beta chain has a size of little meaning. The chain combines TRBV4-2 with TRBJ2-7; possibly TRBD2 for D (6 bases). The V end was cut by 3 bases, the J end by 7 bases, with 19 bases between. This CDR3 comprises 15 residues. Germline CDR1 reads LGHNA; CDR2 reads YNFKEQ. The CDR3 DNA reads as TGTGCCAGCAGCCATGGAGGGACTTTAAGGTCGGAGCAGTACTTC. Translating it yields CASSHGGTLRSEQYF.

Comment on this clonotype: This beta chain appears as a stray read in a library generated for alpha chains; its size is not informative. The V call is TRBV5-1, the J call TRBJ2-1, with 7 bases that match TRBD1. This CDR3 has 13 residues. Germline assignment: CDR1 SGHRS and CDR2 YFSETQ. After removal of 5 bases from V and 5 bases from J, the junction contained 4 bases not matched to a gene. CDR3: CASSPGGDNEQFF. CDR3 sequence (DNA): TGCGCCAGCAGTCCAGGGGGAGACAATGAGCAGTTCTTC. The full variable domain, in which reference TRBV5-1 and TRBJ2-1 provide the parts outside the CDR3, is KAGVTQTPRYLIKTRGQQVTLSCSPISGHRSVSWYQQTPGQGLQFLFEYFSETQRNKGNFPGRFSGRQFSNSRSEMNVSTLELGDSALYLCASSPGGDNEQFFGPGTRLTVL.

This clonotype was recorded once. This beta chain is off target for a library built for alpha chains, so its abundance means little. The gene calls are TRBV4-3 and TRBJ1-2, with D maybe TRBD1 (5 bases). Germline values: CDR1 LGHNA, CDR2 YSLEER. Between the trimmed V and J ends, which lost 0 bases and 5 bases, there was a span of 10 bases. This CDR3 comprises 14 residues. CDR3 sequence: CASSQDRGVYGYTF. In nucleotides, the CDR3 is TGCGCCAGCAGCCAAGATCGGGGGGTTTATGGCTACACCTTC.

Remarks on this clonotype: This beta chain turned up in a library designed for alpha chains; as an off-target read, its abundance says little. The chain carries TRBV18 and TRBJ2-5; maybe TRBD1 (5 bases). CDR3 length equals 14 residues. V was shortened by 0 bases and J by 4 bases, with 9 bases between the two germline ends. The germline V gene has CDR1 KGHSH and CDR2 LQKENI. Here the CDR3 reads CASSPPGERETQYF. CDR3 nucleotide sequence: TGTGCCAGCTCACCACCAGGGGAACGAGAGACCCAGTACTTC.

Comment on this clonotype: The size of this beta chain means little, since it is a stray read in a library made for alpha chains. CDR3 DNA: TGTGCCAGCAGCCAAGAAAGGGACCGCCCGCGGGAGACCCAGTACTTC. Translation gives CASSQERDRPRETQYF. The chain employs TRBV3-1 and TRBJ2-5, with D tentatively TRBD1 or TRBD2 (5 bases each). CDR3 length: 16 amino acids. CDR1 and CDR2 from the germline V gene are LGHDT and YNNKEL (reference sequence). Trimming cost V 0 bases and J 5 bases, with 16 bases left between them.

With respect to this clonotype: This beta chain is a stray read from a library made for alpha chains; its abundance is not meaningful. The chain recombines TRBV7-2 with TRBJ2-3; 8 bases fit TRBD2. From germline, CDR1 is SGHTA and CDR2 FQGNSA. V lost 3 bases to trimming and J lost 10 bases; unmatched junction nucleotides: 12. The CDR3 contains 15 residues. DNA of the CDR3: TGTGCCAGCAGCTTTGGTAGCGGGACACCTACAGCGCAGTATTTT. This sequence encodes CASSFGSGTPTAQYF.

This clonotype was detected only a few times. This beta chain is a stray sequence in a library constructed for alpha chains; its clone size is not meaningful. The rearrangement uses TRBV29-1 and TRBJ2-3, with no clear D. From germline, CDR1 is SQVTM and CDR2 ANQGSEA. Deletions cut 8 bases from V and 0 bases from J, with 6 bases between. The CDR3 has 11 residues. CDR3 region: CSSSSTDTQYF. DNA of the CDR3: TGCAGCTCGTCCAGCACAGATACGCAGTATTTT.

This clonotype is termed medium-sized. A library made for alpha chains picked up this beta chain off target, so its size means little. This chain joins TRBV5-1 and TRBJ2-3, with TRBD2 matching over 7 bases. The ends lost 7 bases at V and 3 bases at J; junction bases unmatched: 8. This CDR3 spans 14 amino acids. Germline lookup yields CDR1 SGHRS and CDR2 YFSETQ. CDR3 nucleotide sequence: TGCGCCAGCCGCCAGGGTAGCGGGACAGATACGCAGTATTTT. Amino acids: CASRQGSGTDTQYF.

A word on this clonotype: Since it is a stray read in a library aimed at alpha chains, this beta chain has a size that is not meaningful. The chain has TRBV7-9 and TRBJ2-3, with D perhaps given as TRBD1 or TRBD2 (6 bases each). With 3 bases removed from V and 6 bases from J, the gap between germline ends came to 19 bases. CDR3 length: 16 residues. CDR1 is SEHNR, CDR2 FQNEAQ, per germline (reference sequence). The CDR3 spells CASSFGSGGPEDTQYF. The CDR3 DNA reads TGTGCCAGCAGCTTCGGCTCTGGGGGGCCGGAGGATACGCAGTATTTT.

This clonotype has more than one count but fewer than ten. The library was prepared for alpha chains; this beta chain is a stray read, so its frequency means little. The J gene is TRBJ2-6, the V gene TRBV28; no clear D gene. The CDR3 is made up of 13 amino acids. V was pared by 8 bases and J by 1 base, with 6 bases between. The germline gives CDR1 MDHEN, CDR2 SYDVKM. The CDR3 DNA sequence: TGTGCCAGCGGCGTTTCTGGGGCCAACGTCCTGACTTTC. This sequence encodes CASGVSGANVLTF.

There are a few counts of this clonotype. This beta chain lies outside the target of a library built for alpha chains; its clone size means little. The chain employs TRBV5-1 and TRBJ2-3, with a possible D match to TRBD2 (6 bases). Germline V gene lookup returns CDR1 SGHRS and CDR2 YFSETQ. The V end lost 4 bases, the J end lost 5 bases, and 11 bases lay between the germline ends. The CDR3 length is 13 residues. The CDR3 loop is CASSPGRGDTQYF. The DNA of the CDR3 is TGCGCCAGCAGCCCCGGGCGGGGAGATACGCAGTATTTT.

With respect to this clonotype: This beta chain was picked up by a library intended for alpha chains and is off target, so its count carries little meaning. The chain joins TRBV12-3 or TRBV12-4 to TRBJ2-5, with D maybe TRBD1 (6 bases). Trimming stripped 6 bases from V and 2 bases from J, with 13 bases between. The CDR3 extends over 14 amino acids. As DNA, the CDR3 is TGTGCCAGCAGAACAGGGTGGGGGCAAGAGACCCAGTACTTC. Encoded protein: CASRTGWGQETQYF.

With respect to this clonotype: As an off-target read in a library built for alpha chains, this beta chain has a frequency of little significance. The chain carries TRBV29-1 and TRBJ2-2, with a possible D match to TRBD1 (5 bases). The V end lost 7 bases, the J end lost 1 base, and 10 bases lay between the germline ends. Germline CDR1 is SQVTM and CDR2 is ANQGSEA. The CDR3 sequence is 13 residues long. The CDR3 loop reads CSAPGQNTGELFF. The CDR3 DNA reads as TGCAGCGCCCCAGGACAGAACACCGGGGAGCTGTTTTTT.

As to this clonotype: This beta chain is an off-target read within a library intended for alpha chains, so its frequency means little. The chain uses TRBV5-6 and TRBJ2-3; 9 positions match TRBD2. The CDR3 consists of 15 residues. CDR1 is SGHDT and CDR2 is YYEEEE in the germline V gene. V shed 3 bases, J shed 6 bases, and the junction held 8 bases outside the gene matches. CDR3 bases: TGTGCCAGCAGCTCCCGTAGCGGGAGCAGGGATACGCAGTATTTT. It yields the protein CASSSRSGSRDTQYF.

This clonotype turned up a few times. This beta chain came through as a stray read in a library set up for alpha chains, and its size says little. The chain is built from TRBV20-1 and TRBJ2-3; D may be TRBD2 (6 bases). The CDR3 runs to 13 residues. Germline V gene data show CDR1 as DFQATT and CDR2 as SNEGSKA (reference sequence). Trimming cost V 3 bases and J 0 bases, with 7 bases left between them. The CDR3 DNA sequence: TGCAGTGCTAGCCTAGCGAGCACAGATACGCAGTATTTT. Its protein product is CSASLASTDTQYF.

In the case of this clonotype: This beta chain is a stray read from a library made for alpha chains; its abundance is not meaningful. The CDR3 spells CASTLGVPGANVLTF. CDR3 nucleotide sequence: TGCGCCAGCACCCTGGGGGTACCTGGGGCCAACGTCCTGACTTTC. The gene calls are TRBV5-1 and TRBJ2-6; D is perhaps TRBD1 or TRBD2 (5 bases each). Germline V gene lookup returns CDR1 SGHRS and CDR2 YFSETQ. The CDR3 extends over 15 amino acids. Trimming stripped 6 bases from V and 2 bases from J, with 12 bases between.

As regards this clonotype: This beta chain turned up in a library designed for alpha chains; as an off-target read, its abundance says little. This chain uses TRBV11-2 with TRBJ2-5; weak D call: TRBD2 (6 bases). Germline V lookup: CDR1 SGHAT, CDR2 FQNNGV. The V gene lost 5 bases and the J gene lost 2 bases, with 12 bases spanning the gap. This CDR3 spans 14 amino acids. The CDR3 nucleotides read TGTGCCAGCAGCCCCCGGGGACTGCAAGAGACCCAGTACTTC. Translated, it gives CASSPRGLQETQYF.

About this clonotype: This beta chain is a stray read from a library made for alpha chains; its abundance is not meaningful. The V and J genes are TRBV7-8 and TRBJ2-1; 9 bases agree with TRBD1. Losses at the gene ends were 4 bases for V and 12 bases for J; bases not matched to a gene: 16. CDR1 and CDR2 (germline): SGHVS, FQNEAQ. This CDR3 contains 16 residues. The CDR3, as DNA: TGTGCCAGCAGCTCCACCCCGGGACAGGGATTCCAGGGGCAGTTCTTC. Encoded protein: CASSSTPGQGFQGQFF. Looking up the rest from reference TRBV7-8 and TRBJ2-1 gives the full variable domain: GAGVSQSPRYKVAKRGQDVALRCDPISGHVSLFWYQQALGQGPEFLTYFQNEAQLDKSGLPSDRFFAERPEGSVSTLKIQRTQQEDSAVYLCASSSTPGQGFQGQFFGPGTRLTVL.

To note about this clonotype: The library was built for alpha chains, so this beta chain is an off-target read and its size means little. The J gene is TRBJ2-7, the V gene TRBV20-1; either TRBD1 or TRBD2 may fit D (5 bases each). V dropped 3 bases and J dropped 3 bases, with 6 bases sitting between them. Germline V lookup: CDR1 DFQATT, CDR2 SNEGSKA (reference sequence). CDR3 size: 11 residues. This CDR3 is CSARRGYEQYF. The CDR3 DNA follows: TGCAGTGCTAGGAGGGGCTACGAGCAGTACTTC.

This clonotype is deemed medium-sized. The library was prepared for alpha chains; this beta chain is a stray read, so its frequency means little. J is TRBJ2-1 and V is TRBV29-1, with TRBD2 matching 14 bases. Germline trimming cut 0 bases from V and 3 bases from J; bases unmatched to any gene: 1. This CDR3 region has 16 residues. Germline assignment: CDR1 SQVTM and CDR2 ANQGSEA. This CDR3 is CSVEEGTSGSYNEQFF. The CDR3 nucleotides are TGCAGCGTTGAAGAAGGGACTAGCGGGAGCTACAATGAGCAGTTCTTC.

With respect to this clonotype: A library prepared for alpha chains yielded this beta chain as an off-target read; its size is of little meaning. The chain links TRBV4-1 to TRBJ2-7; a possible D gene is TRBD2 (6 bases). Per germline, CDR1 MGHRA and CDR2 YSYEKL. The ends were cut back, 0 bases at V and 0 bases at J, with 15 bases in the middle. This CDR3 region has 17 residues. CDR3 coding DNA: TGCGCCAGCAGCCAAGAGCGACCGGGCGGGACCTCCTACGAGCAGTACTTC. This gives the protein CASSQERPGGTSYEQYF.

Concerning this clonotype: A junction boundary mismatches the germline segment, possibly from a read error. Since the library was made to target alpha chains, this beta chain is a stray read and its abundance is not meaningful. The rearrangement uses TRBV7-2 and TRBJ2-4, with D possibly TRBD2 on 5 matching bases. The CDR3 spans 17 residues. Per the germline V gene, CDR1 is SGHTA and CDR2 is FQGNSA. CDR3 sequence: CVSSLGGFVLAKNIQYF. CDR3 sequence (DNA): TGTGTCAGCAGCTTAGGAGGCTTTGTATTAGCCAAAAACATTCAGTACTTC.

Turning to this clonotype: This beta chain slipped into a library made for alpha chains as a stray read, so its size is not meaningful. The J gene is TRBJ2-6, the V gene TRBV4-2; D may match TRBD1 or TRBD2 (5 bases each). V was clipped by 8 bases and J by 1 base, with 9 bases between them. The CDR3 runs 14 residues. Germline lookup yields CDR1 LGHNA and CDR2 YNFKEQ. CDR3 DNA sequence: TGTGCCAGCCGAGGGGATTCTGGGGCCAACGTCCTGACTTTC. Translated: CASRGDSGANVLTF.

With regard to this clonotype: This beta chain is an unintended read in a library built for alpha chains; its size means little. The chain recombines TRBV18 with TRBJ2-3; D is perhaps TRBD2 (5 bases). There are 14 residues in the CDR3. Germline CDR1 is KGHSH and CDR2 is LQKENI. V was shortened by 3 bases and J by 5 bases, with 12 bases between the two germline ends. DNA of the CDR3: TGTGCCAGCTCACCCGACGGGGTCGGAGATACGCAGTATTTT. This codes for CASSPDGVGDTQYF.